These 2 T cell receptor beta chains were all obtained from the same sample, sequenced in a study of T cells in Graves' hyperthyroidism and ophthalmopathy. The TCR beta CDR3 regions underwent amplification using RNA transcripts as the source. Using the HTBI primer set, a first-round RT-PCR was run on the TCR CDR3. MiXCR was run by TCRdb on the multiplex PCR reads, yielding one entry per CDR3 protein. The data contain about 710,000 distinct CDR3 sequences, over 15% of them singletons. Sequencing used blood. Receptor source: a man between 18 and 29 years old with Graves' hyperthyroidism.

The table lists this clonotype with a few counts. This chain connects TRBV6-2 or TRBV6-3 to TRBJ2-1; D is uncertain. Germline CDR1 reads MNHEY; CDR2 reads SVGEGT. V was shortened by 4 bases and J by 2 bases, with 6 bases between the two germline ends. CDR3 size: 13 residues. The DNA of the CDR3 is TGTGCCAGCAGTTTTGTCGCCTACAATGAGCAGTTCTTC. It encodes CASSFVAYNEQFF.

In its sample, this clonotype was seen many times. The chain joins TRBV7-9 to TRBJ2-7; D is uncertain. In germline, CDR1 is SEHNR, CDR2 FQNEAQ (reference sequence). The CDR3 length is 12 residues. V gave up 1 base and J gave up 4 bases, with 5 bases separating them. The CDR3 reads CASSLVKYEQYF. The DNA of the CDR3 is TGTGCCAGCAGCTTAGTGAAGTACGAGCAGTACTTC.